The 19 T cell receptor beta chains below all came from one sample that was sequenced in a study of T cells expressing NK-cell markers. TCRdb re-called the 5' RACE reads, yielding one record per CDR3 amino acid sequence without DNA. Its listing shows 150,000 or so distinct CDR3 sequences. The sequenced material came from blood T cells: a sorted CD56 or NKG2C T cell subset, CD4+ or CD8+ T cells, or bulk PBMC T cells (not recorded which). The receptor source for this set is a woman between 45 and 60 years old in good health.

The J gene is TRBJ2-1, the V gene TRBV6-6; the D call from TCRdb, TRBD2, cannot be confirmed without DNA. Germline V gene lookup returns CDR1 MNHNY and CDR2 SVGAGI (reference sequence). The CDR3 is made up of 16 amino acids. CDR3 in amino acids: CASTPPKLAGVGEQFF.

The chain recombines TRBV7-9 with TRBJ1-1; TCRdb names TRBD1, which stays unverified in the absence of DNA. There are 15 residues in the CDR3. Germline V gene lookup returns CDR1 SEHNR and CDR2 FQNEAQ (reference sequence). The CDR3 is CASSFSPPGTGEAFF. The entire variable domain, with the rest obtained from reference TRBV7-9 and TRBJ1-1, is as follows: DTGVSQNPRHKITKRGQNVTFRCDPISEHNRLYWYRQTLGQGPEFLTYFQNEAQLEKSRLLSDRFSAERPKGSFSTLEIQRTEQGDSAMYLCASSFSPPGTGEAFFGQGTRLTVV.

The V gene is TRBV28, the J gene TRBJ2-5; TCRdb picks TRBD1, but there is no DNA to check that call. The V gene's germline CDR1 is MDHEN and CDR2 SYDVKM. This CDR3 region has 13 residues. The CDR3 reads CASSFFAGNLQYF.

J is TRBJ2-1 and V is TRBV3-1. The V gene's germline CDR1 is LGHDT and CDR2 YNNKEL (reference sequence). This CDR3 contains 14 residues. CDR3: CASSLTGTYNEQFF.

The chain has TRBV6-5 and TRBJ1-1; the D call of TRBD1 rests on TCRdb alone, since no DNA is present to check it. Germline CDR1 and CDR2: MNHEY and SVGAGI. The length of the CDR3 is 15 residues. The CDR3 here is CASSYSVSPAREAFF.

This rearrangement joins TRBV2 to TRBJ2-7. Germline-derived CDR1 and CDR2 are SNHLY and FYNNEI. The CDR3 totals 12 residues. This CDR3 reads CASKGTFYEQYF.

The chain joins TRBV15 to TRBJ2-2; as DNA is missing, the TRBD1 call by TCRdb cannot be tested. CDR1 is LNHNV and CDR2 is YYDKDF in the germline V gene (reference sequence). CDR3 length: 16 residues. Here the CDR3 reads CATSRRRQGNTGELFF.

The chain couples TRBV27 to TRBJ1-1; TCRdb calls TRBD1, which cannot be checked without DNA. This CDR3 comprises 15 residues. Germline V gene lookup returns CDR1 MNHEY and CDR2 SMNVEV (reference sequence). CDR3 region: CASSLWVGGGSEAFF.

This chain links TRBV5-1 with TRBJ2-1. The CDR3 is 13 residues long. CDR1 and CDR2 (germline): SGHRS, YFSETQ. CDR3 region: CASSFGDFNEQFF.

The V gene is TRBV6-5, the J gene TRBJ2-1; TCRdb indicates TRBD2, and absent DNA this call remains unverified. Germline CDR1 MNHEY, CDR2 SVGAGI. The CDR3 length is 15 residues. The CDR3 reads CASRRASGSPNEQFF.

The chain has TRBV5-1 and TRBJ2-1; TCRdb indicates TRBD1, and absent DNA this call remains unverified. The CDR3 spans 16 residues. CDR1 SGHRS and CDR2 YFSETQ come from the germline V gene. The CDR3 is CASCPTGGVGYNEQFF.

The chain is built from TRBV20-1 and TRBJ2-5; TCRdb proposes TRBD1, but this gene call is untestable without DNA. Germline assignment: CDR1 DFQATT and CDR2 SNEGSKA (reference sequence). The CDR3 totals 17 residues. The CDR3 loop reads CSAGGTGTQKNRETQYF.

This chain joins TRBV7-9 and TRBJ2-1; the TRBD2 assignment by TCRdb is unverifiable without DNA. CDR1 and CDR2 (germline): SEHNR, FQNEAQ (reference sequence). CDR3 size: 15 residues. CDR3 amino acids: CASSLEGVSYNEQFF.

The rearrangement links TRBV5-6 to TRBJ1-1. There are 14 residues in the CDR3. Germline values: CDR1 SGHDT, CDR2 YYEEEE. The CDR3 is CASSQTHMNTEAFF. Full variable domain (missing parts from reference TRBV5-6 and TRBJ1-1): DAGVTQSPTHLIKTRGQQVTLRCSPKSGHDTVSWYQQALGQGPQFIFQYYEEEERQRGNFPDRFSGHQFPNYSSELNVNALLLGDSALYLCASSQTHMNTEAFFGQGTRLTVV.

The chain links TRBV7-9 to TRBJ2-1; TCRdb designates TRBD1, a call that cannot be tested without DNA. The CDR3 runs 13 residues. Germline loops: CDR1 SEHNR, CDR2 FQNEAQ (reference sequence). CDR3 amino acids: CASIGGQGNGQFF.

This rearrangement joins TRBV6-4 to TRBJ2-1; the D call from TCRdb, TRBD2, cannot be confirmed without DNA. Germline V gives CDR1 MRHNA, CDR2 SNTAGT. This CDR3 is 15 amino acids long. The CDR3: CASSDVSGSFHEQFF.

The gene calls are TRBV6-5 and TRBJ2-2; TCRdb names TRBD1, which stays unverified in the absence of DNA. This CDR3 region has 15 residues. Germline V gives CDR1 MNHEY, CDR2 SVGAGI. This CDR3 reads CASSSPGQGTGELFF.

The chain employs TRBV9 and TRBJ2-7; TCRdb picks TRBD1, but there is no DNA to check that call. The CDR3 is 16 residues long. The germline gives CDR1 SGDLS, CDR2 YYNGEE. The CDR3 loop reads CASSPYPGVRAMEQYF.

CDR3: CASSLLAGVSDTQYF. The rearrangement joins TRBV4-1 to TRBJ2-3; without DNA, the TCRdb call of TRBD2 cannot be checked. Germline CDR1 reads MGHRA; CDR2 reads YSYEKL. The CDR3 is made up of 15 amino acids.